The 23 T cell receptor beta chains in this list originate from one sample, sequenced in a study of T cells after posttransplantation cyclophosphamide. Here immunoSEQ multiplex PCR was the method, and the copy in TCRdb shows in-frame clones only, minus some. This repertoire holds roughly 35,000 clones, and none appear only once. Material: PBMCs. The receptors originated from a woman aged 45-60 years in good health and a related stem cell transplant donor.

At least ten counts were recorded for this clone. V and J are TRBV5-5 and TRBJ2-1; D may be TRBD2 (5 bases). This CDR3 spans 12 amino acids. Germline V CDR1 and CDR2: SGHKS, YYEKEE (reference sequence). Trimming cost V 0 bases and J 14 bases, with 12 bases left between them. CDR3 nucleotides: TGTGCCAGCAGCTTGGGACTAATAGAGGAGTTCTTC. This codes for CASSLGLIEEFF. The full variable domain, in which reference TRBV5-5 and TRBJ2-1 provide the parts outside the CDR3, is DAGVTQSPTHLIKTRGQQVTLRCSPISGHKSVSWYQQVLGQGPQFIFQYYEKEERGRGNFPDRFSARQFPNYSSELNVNALLLGDSALYLCASSLGLIEEFFGPGTRLTVL.

This clone has ten or more counts. The chain is built from TRBV13 and TRBJ2-7; TRBD2 agrees at 10 bases. The germline CDR1 and CDR2 sequences are PRHDT and FYEKMQ (reference sequence). The V segment lost 5 bases and the J segment 5 bases; nucleotides outside the gene matches: 6. The CDR3 covers 14 residues. In DNA form, the CDR3 reads TGTGCCAGCAGCACCGGGACTAGCGTCGACGAGCAGTACTTC. It translates to CASSTGTSVDEQYF.

This clone has only a few counts. The CDR3 here is CSVDPSGYEQFF. The CDR3 bases are TGCAGCGTTGATCCTAGCGGCTATGAGCAGTTCTTC. The V gene is TRBV29-1, the J gene TRBJ2-1, with 7 bases matching TRBD2. The CDR3 is made up of 12 amino acids. CDR1 SQVTM and CDR2 ANQGSEA come from the germline V gene. Germline trimming cut 3 bases from V and 8 bases from J; bases unmatched to any gene: 4.

This clone was observed many times. The CDR3 region is CASSPGGAESGELFF. CDR3 nucleotide sequence: TGTGCCAGCAGCCCGGGGGGGGCTGAGTCCGGGGAGCTGTTTTTT. The chain links TRBV5-4 to TRBJ2-2; TRBD2 aligns across 8 bases. The length of the CDR3 is 15 residues. The trim removed 4 bases at V and 6 bases at J, leaving 8 bases unmatched. Germline lookup yields CDR1 SGHNT and CDR2 YYREEE (reference sequence).

This clone occurred many times. V usage is TRBV7-7 and J usage is TRBJ1-3; D gene ambiguous. Trimming cost V 5 bases and J 8 bases, with 13 bases left between them. CDR3 length: 13 amino acids. Per the germline V gene, CDR1 is SSHAT and CDR2 is FNYEAQ (reference sequence). CDR3 coding DNA: TGTGCCAGCAGCGCCACTCCATTCGACACCATATATTTT. Residues: CASSATPFDTIYF.

This clone occurred many times. This chain joins TRBV19 and TRBJ1-3; D unclear. The CDR3 runs to 13 residues. CDR1 is LNHDA, CDR2 SQIVND, per germline (reference sequence). V dropped 3 bases and J dropped 10 bases, with 13 bases sitting between them. In nucleotides, the CDR3 is TGTGCCAGTAGTATCCCCTTGACAAAGACCATATATTTT. It translates to CASSIPLTKTIYF.

This clone came up many times. The gene calls are TRBV9 and TRBJ2-1; 9 bases match TRBD2. V was pared by 4 bases and J by 6 bases, with 5 bases of the junction left unmatched. The germline gives CDR1 SGDLS, CDR2 YYNGEE. The CDR3 contains 14 residues. This chain's CDR3 is CASSFGLAPNEQFF. CDR3 bases: TGTGCCAGCAGCTTCGGACTAGCGCCCAATGAGCAGTTCTTC.

This clone was observed at least ten times. The rearrangement uses TRBV6-1 and TRBJ2-1; 12 bases are a match to TRBD1. Germline V gives CDR1 MNHNS, CDR2 SASEGT. After removal of 4 bases from V and 8 bases from J, the junction contained 9 bases not matched to a gene. This CDR3 is 16 amino acids long. The CDR3, as DNA: TGTGCCAGCAGTGTAACCGGGACAGGGGGCTTCGATGAGCAGTTCTTC. It encodes CASSVTGTGGFDEQFF.

V is TRBV10-3 and J is TRBJ1-1; D might be TRBD1 (6 bases). The germline gives CDR1 ENHRY, CDR2 SYGVKD. The CDR3 length is 14 residues. V dropped 5 bases and J dropped 0 bases, with 10 bases sitting between them. Here the CDR3 reads CAISLTGMNTEAFF. The DNA for the CDR3 is TGTGCCATCAGTCTTACAGGGATGAACACTGAAGCTTTCTTT.

This clone was seen at least ten times. This chain connects TRBV4-1 to TRBJ1-1; weak D call: TRBD1 (6 bases). The CDR3 runs 12 residues. CDR1 MGHRA and CDR2 YSYEKL come from the germline V gene. The germline V and J ends were trimmed by 1 base and 7 bases, with 7 bases remaining between them. The CDR3 here is CASSQADSEAFF. DNA of the CDR3: TGCGCCAGCAGCCAAGCGGACAGTGAAGCTTTCTTT.

This clone was observed many times. The chain couples TRBV27 to TRBJ2-1, with D maybe TRBD2 (5 bases). The V gene lost 6 bases and the J gene lost 7 bases, with 13 bases spanning the gap. Germline CDR1 and CDR2: MNHEY and SMNVEV (reference sequence). The length of the CDR3 is 13 residues. The CDR3 nucleotides are TGTGCCAGCAGCCTTATCTCGGGGAATGAGCAGTTCTTC. Protein sequence: CASSLISGNEQFF.

This clone has more than one count but fewer than ten. The V and J genes are TRBV6-1 and TRBJ1-1; no reliable D call. The germline V and J ends were trimmed by 6 bases and 2 bases, with 10 bases remaining between them. CDR1 is MNHNS and CDR2 is SASEGT in the germline V gene. The CDR3 runs to 13 residues. The CDR3 nucleotides read TGTGCCAGCAGGCCGGACTACAACACTGAAGCTTTCTTT. Encoded protein: CASRPDYNTEAFF.

This clone was counted at least ten times. The rearrangement uses TRBV15 and TRBJ1-5, with 7 bases lining up with TRBD1. The CDR3 consists of 16 residues. V was pared by 0 bases and J by 4 bases, with 6 bases of the junction left unmatched. Germline assignment: CDR1 LNHNV and CDR2 YYDKDF (reference sequence). CDR3 coding DNA: TGTGCCACCAGCAGAGACGCGACAGGGCCTAATCAGCCCCAGCATTTT. Protein sequence: CATSRDATGPNQPQHF.

This clone was counted between two and nine times. The chain recombines TRBV13 with TRBJ2-6; TRBD1 is a possible D gene (6 bases). The CDR3 extends over 15 amino acids. Per the germline V gene, CDR1 is PRHDT and CDR2 is FYEKMQ (reference sequence). The V end was cut by 5 bases, the J end by 1 base, with 9 bases between. The DNA of the CDR3 is TGTGCCAGCAGCCCAACAGGGTCTGGGGCCAACGTCCTGACTTTC. Translated: CASSPTGSGANVLTF.

In this sample, this clone turned up a few times. This rearrangement joins TRBV12-3 or TRBV12-4 to TRBJ1-2, with D tentatively TRBD1 (5 bases). The CDR3 sequence is 15 residues long. Between the trimmed V and J ends, which lost 2 bases and 3 bases, there was a span of 13 bases. The CDR3 DNA reads as TGTGCCAGCAGTTTACAGGGTTTTAGGGACTATGGCTACACCTTC. This codes for CASSLQGFRDYGYTF.

Here the CDR3 DNA reads TGCAGCGTTGAATCTCGGGTCGGTAAGCGGTCCTACGAGCAGTACTTC. Protein: CSVESRVGKRSYEQYF. The V gene is TRBV29-1, the J gene TRBJ2-5; D may be TRBD2 (5 bases). The J call may not be correct, given that the DNA end is closer to TRBJ2-7. This CDR3 is built from 16 residues. Germline CDR1 and CDR2: SQVTM and ANQGSEA.

This clone has at least ten counts. The genes are TRBV9 and TRBJ2-1, with D possibly being TRBD2 (6 bases). V lost 0 bases and J lost 10, with 8 bases in between. CDR1 and CDR2 from the germline V gene are SGDLS and YYNGEE. CDR3 length: 12 residues. The CDR3 spells CASSVGGGEQFF. CDR3 DNA: TGTGCCAGCAGCGTAGGTGGGGGGGAGCAGTTCTTC.

The V and J genes are TRBV6-2 or TRBV6-3 and TRBJ2-2; D might be TRBD2 (6 bases). Trimming took 2 bases from V and 5 from J, leaving 12 bases between them. Germline loops: CDR1 MNHEY, CDR2 SVGEGT. CDR3 length equals 15 residues. The CDR3 loop reads CASSYTSGLTGELFF. In DNA, the CDR3 is TGTGCCAGCAGTTACACCAGCGGGCTAACCGGGGAGCTGTTTTTT.

This clone was recorded many times. The V gene is TRBV5-1, the J gene TRBJ2-5; D uncertain. Per the germline V gene, CDR1 is SGHRS and CDR2 is YFSETQ. CDR3 length equals 15 residues. V was shortened by 1 base and J by 2 bases, with 12 bases between the two germline ends. CDR3 protein: CASSLMFGQQETQYF. The CDR3 nucleotides are TGCGCCAGCAGCTTGATGTTTGGGCAGCAAGAGACCCAGTACTTC.

In its sample, this clone was seen many times. J is TRBJ2-3 and V is TRBV5-1; 16 nucleotides agree with TRBD2. Germline CDR1 reads SGHRS; CDR2 reads YFSETQ. V lost 4 bases, J lost 0 bases, and 8 bases stayed unmatched. The CDR3 length is 19 residues. The CDR3 region is CASSPGLAGGLISTDTQYF. CDR3 coding DNA: TGCGCCAGCAGCCCGGGACTAGCGGGAGGGCTAATAAGCACAGATACGCAGTATTTT. The whole variable domain, filled in from reference TRBV5-1 and TRBJ2-3, reads KAGVTQTPRYLIKTRGQQVTLSCSPISGHRSVSWYQQTPGQGLQFLFEYFSETQRNKGNFPGRFSGRQFSNSRSEMNVSTLELGDSALYLCASSPGLAGGLISTDTQYFGPGTRLTVL.

This clone has a count of ten or more. V and J are TRBV10-1 and TRBJ2-2; D might be TRBD1 (5 bases). The V end was cut by 1 base, the J end by 0 bases, with 15 bases between. The CDR3 is 18 residues long. Germline-derived CDR1 and CDR2 are WNHNN and SYGVQD (reference sequence). CDR3 nucleotide sequence: TGCGCCAGCAGTGAGTTCGTAGGGGCCTTTGCGAACACCGGGGAGCTGTTTTTT. As protein: CASSEFVGAFANTGELFF.

In this sample, this clone turned up many times. The sample has other DNA sequences that encode this CDR3 too. The CDR3 DNA reads TGTGCCAGCAGTTCAAGACAGGGTATCATTCAGTACTTC. Protein: CASSSRQGIIQYF. The chain is built from TRBV6-5 and TRBJ2-4; the match to TRBD1 covers 7 bases. V lost 4 bases, J lost 9 bases, and 6 bases stayed unmatched. From germline, CDR1 is MNHEY and CDR2 SVGAGI. The CDR3 sequence is 13 residues long.

This clone was seen at least ten times. The gene calls are TRBV24-1 and TRBJ1-2; 9 bases are shared with TRBD1. This CDR3 spans 14 amino acids. The J segment lost 6 bases and the V segment lost 3 bases, leaving 4 bases of the junction unmatched. Germline lookup yields CDR1 KGHDR and CDR2 SFDVKD. The CDR3 protein is CATSDRDRDNGYTF. The CDR3 DNA sequence: TGTGCCACCAGTGATCGGGACAGGGATAATGGCTACACCTTC.